This T cell receptor (beta chain) was obtained from a study of T-cell memory formation after mild COVID-19. As for the study in general: Clusters were largely donor specific.

This clonotype came up a few times. The antigen remains unidentified. Study results and limitations: Of the contracting clones, CD4+ ones lay mainly in CM and EM, and CD8+ ones in EMRA.

TCRdb re-called the 5' RACE reads through MiXCR, storing one row per CDR3 protein. The table includes roughly 250,000 distinct CDR3 sequences, about a sixth detected once. Germline assignment: CDR1 SGHTA and CDR2 FQGNSA. This CDR3 is built from 14 residues. Trimming stripped 3 bases from V and 5 bases from J, with 13 bases between. The gene calls are TRBV7-2 and TRBJ1-2; D is perhaps TRBD1 (5 bases). Material for sequencing was PBMCs or a T cell subset sorted from them (not recorded which). This receptor was identified in a man aged 18 to 30 who had mild COVID-19 (a few samples of this study predate the infection). Cell type and time point are not known. DNA for the CDR3: TGTGCCAGCAGCTTTTCCGGGACCGGGTATGGCTACACCTTC. As protein: CASSFSGTGYGYTF.